The 9 T cell receptor beta chains given below trace back to one sample, sequenced in a study of T-cell reconstitution after alpha-beta-depleted transplantation in children. Construction of the TCRbeta library involved unique molecular identifiers. A single record per CDR3 protein comes from TCRdb applying MiXCR to the PCR reads. Of some 830,000 distinct CDR3 sequences in the sample, roughly 16% were seen once. Sequencing used PBMCs, mostly from graft donor cells, obtained 360 days after TCRalphabeta/CD19-depleted stem cell transplant. The receptors originated from a male patient between 10 and 17 years old who had a stem cell transplant for acute lymphoblastic leukemia, so the T cells may come from the graft donor.

This clonotype was seen a handful of times. The chain couples TRBV20-1 to TRBJ2-3, with D perhaps TRBD2 (7 bases). V lost 2 bases and J lost 2, with 11 bases in between. The CDR3 totals 14 residues. Germline loops: CDR1 DFQATT, CDR2 SNEGSKA (reference sequence). The CDR3 nucleotides read TGCAGTGCTAGAAGGGGGGGGTTCACAGATACGCAGTATTTT. Protein: CSARRGGFTDTQYF.

V usage is TRBV12-3 or TRBV12-4 and J usage is TRBJ2-5, with D uncertain. This CDR3 is built from 13 residues. The V end lost 6 bases, the J end lost 2 bases, and 10 bases lay between the germline ends. Written as DNA, the CDR3 is TGTGCCAGCAGCCAGGCGCCTCAAGAGACCCAGTACTTC. It specifies CASSQAPQETQYF.

A few counts support this clonotype. The chain joins TRBV7-9 to TRBJ1-4, with TRBD1 as a possible D gene (5 bases). CDR1 is SEHNR, CDR2 FQNEAQ, per germline (reference sequence). The ends were cut back, 3 bases at V and 5 bases at J, with 10 bases in the middle. This CDR3 contains 14 residues. Here the CDR3 DNA reads TGTGCCAGCAGCTTTTCAGGGCCGAATGAAAAACTGTTTTTT. Its translation: CASSFSGPNEKLFF.

The genes are TRBV5-1 and TRBJ2-2; weak D call: TRBD2 (6 bases). Trimming left V 4 bases short and J 0 bases short, with 16 bases between. CDR3 size: 17 residues. CDR1 and CDR2 (germline): SGHRS, YFSETQ. The CDR3 DNA reads as TGCGCCAGCAGCAGAGGGTTATTAGCGGCGAACACCGGGGAGCTGTTTTTT. Its protein product is CASSRGLLAANTGELFF.

The V gene is TRBV5-1, the J gene TRBJ2-1; D gene uncertain. There are 14 residues in the CDR3. The germline V and J ends were trimmed by 0 bases and 6 bases, with 10 bases remaining between them. The germline CDR1 and CDR2 sequences are SGHRS and YFSETQ. The CDR3 DNA reads TGCGCCAGCAGCTTGGGGCCCAACCGCAATGAGCAGTTCTTC. Translated, it gives CASSLGPNRNEQFF.

This clonotype appeared a few times. The chain joins TRBV12-3 or TRBV12-4 to TRBJ1-1, with unresolved D. This CDR3 region has 12 residues. With 5 bases removed from V and 5 bases from J, the gap between germline ends came to 9 bases. CDR3 residues: CASSPIGTEAFF. Written as DNA, the CDR3 is TGTGCCAGCAGTCCCATAGGGACTGAAGCTTTCTTT.

CDR3 sequence: CASSLFGIADPYEQYF. In nucleotides, the CDR3 is TGCGCCAGCAGCCTCTTTGGGATAGCGGACCCCTACGAGCAGTACTTC. The chain has TRBV4-1 and TRBJ2-7, with a tentative D call TRBD2 (6 bases). The germline V and J ends were trimmed by 4 bases and 2 bases, with 18 bases remaining between them. This CDR3 has 16 amino acids. Germline values: CDR1 MGHRA, CDR2 YSYEKL.

The chain has TRBV4-1 and TRBJ1-3; D is unclear. The CDR3 is 15 residues long. Germline-derived CDR1 and CDR2 are MGHRA and YSYEKL. V lost 2 bases to trimming and J lost 2 bases, with 10 bases between them. The CDR3 loop is CASSQIRETGNTIYF. The DNA of the CDR3 is TGCGCCAGCAGCCAAATAAGGGAAACTGGAAACACCATATATTTT.

In DNA, the CDR3 is TGCGCCAGCCATCTCGGAACAGGGTCCTTGTTGACCGGGGAGCTGTTTTTT. Encoded protein: CASHLGTGSLLTGELFF. The chain recombines TRBV5-1 with TRBJ2-2; tentative D call: TRBD1 (6 bases). Germline loops: CDR1 SGHRS, CDR2 YFSETQ. CDR3 length equals 17 residues. V was cut by 7 bases and J by 5 bases, with 24 bases left in between. Full variable domain (remainder filled in from reference TRBV5-1 and TRBJ2-2): KAGVTQTPRYLIKTRGQQVTLSCSPISGHRSVSWYQQTPGQGLQFLFEYFSETQRNKGNFPGRFSGRQFSNSRSEMNVSTLELGDSALYLCASHLGTGSLLTGELFFGEGSRLTVL.